The present entry profiles one TCR beta chain with its context. The data are from a study of blood T cell repertoires in COVID-19. Study context: Some COVID-19 samples were acute and others convalescent; all came from the United States, Italy and Spain. Nucleic acid was either cDNA or gDNA, and it came from T cells, B-cell-depleted T cells, or PBMCs.

Study members were between roughly 18 and 100 years old and lived in some 22 US regions. Authors' analysis steps: Nucleated cell counts were estimated from reference gene primer amplification. Sequencing was performed with immunoSEQ multiplex PCR; in TCRdb, only in-frame clones are kept and a portion is missing. From that table come the V and J calls and clone size; the DNA was used to work out D and trimming. The sample gives some 270,000 clones, roughly 90% of which show up once; roughly 2.8% is in the top ten. Germline-derived CDR1 and CDR2 are SGHTA and FQGNSA. CDR3 length: 14 amino acids. Unmatched junction bases numbered 2, after V lost 4 bases and J lost 3 bases.

V is TRBV7-2 and J is TRBJ1-5; 8 bases map to TRBD1. The TCR was taken from a man between 40 and 49 years old who had been exposed to COVID-19. The sequenced sample was PBMCs or T cells enriched from blood (not recorded which). This CDR3 reads CASSWDRNNQPQHF. The CDR3 DNA sequence: TGTGCCAGCAGCTGGGACAGGAACAATCAGCCCCAGCATTTT.